The clone carrying this T cell receptor (beta chain) was counted between two and nine times. What it binds is unknown. Germline V CDR1 and CDR2: SEHNR, FQNEAQ (reference sequence). CDR3 length equals 12 residues. With 6 bases removed from V and 8 bases from J, the gap between germline ends came to 11 bases. The sample belongs to a study of cytomegalovirus exposure and HLA in healthy donors. The study ran its PCR with 60 Vbeta and 13 Jbeta primers. Libraries were prepared by immunoSEQ multiplex PCR; TCRdb keeps only in-frame clonotypes and omits some of them. Here the sample spans around 97,000 clones, around 77% being singletons. The study's findings and limits: An assumption of roughly uniform sequencing depth across donors underlay the presence/absence analyses. A later analysis reported that several of the most significant clusters appeared to be linked to common viral pathogens, among them Epstein-Barr virus. Reportedly, HLA-A and HLA-B alleles of most subjects were accurately predicted from TCR beta.

The rearrangement uses TRBV7-9 and TRBJ2-1; the D gene is possibly TRBD1 (5 bases). This sequence was found in a man aged 45 to 65 in good health and CMV-seropositive. Sequencing used PBMCs. The CDR3 region is CASSLQGYEQFF. DNA of the CDR3: TGTGCCAGCAGTCTCCAGGGATATGAGCAGTTCTTC. The entire variable domain, with the rest obtained from reference TRBV7-9 and TRBJ2-1, is as follows: DTGVSQNPRHKITKRGQNVTFRCDPISEHNRLYWYRQTLGQGPEFLTYFQNEAQLEKSRLLSDRFSAERPKGSFSTLEIQRTEQGDSAMYLCASSLQGYEQFFGPGTRLTVL.